A single sample gave rise to the 8 T cell receptor beta chains below, sequenced in a study of cytomegalovirus exposure and HLA in healthy donors. PCR involved 60 Vbeta and 13 Jbeta primers. The table came from immunoSEQ multiplex PCR; TCRdb's copy has only in-frame clones and leaves some out. This sample yields about 300,000 clones, of which roughly 85% are seen a single time; less than 4% belongs to the top ten. The sequencing input was PBMCs. The receptors come from a man aged 40-50 years in good health and CMV-seropositive.

The chain combines TRBV27 with TRBJ1-1, with 8 bases fitting TRBD1. The V gene's germline CDR1 is MNHEY and CDR2 SMNVEV (reference sequence). The CDR3 contains 14 residues. V was clipped by 6 bases and J by 1 base; unmatched bases: 4. CDR3 sequence (DNA): TGTGCCAGCAGGTCACAGGGGGAGAACACTGAAGCTTTCTTT. The encoded protein is CASRSQGENTEAFF.

As to this clone: The junction differs from germline at one of its ends, possibly a read error. The gene calls are TRBV7-9 and TRBJ2-6, with D unclear. The CDR3 spans 14 residues. Per the germline V gene, CDR1 is SEHNR and CDR2 is FQNEAQ (reference sequence). Written as DNA, the CDR3 is TGTTCCAGCACCCACCTAGAGGGGGCCAACGTCCTGACTTTC. Its protein is CSSTHLEGANVLTF.

This clone was detected a few times. Distinct nucleotide sequences in the sample also encode this CDR3. J is TRBJ1-1 and V is TRBV7-2, with 9 nucleotides matching TRBD1. The V and J ends lost 5 bases and 5 bases, in that order; junction bases with no gene match: 3. CDR1 is SGHTA and CDR2 is FQGNSA in the germline V gene. CDR3 length: 13 residues. CDR3 protein: CASSPTGGTEAFF. The CDR3, as DNA: TGTGCCAGCAGCCCGACAGGGGGGACTGAAGCTTTCTTT.

The chain uses TRBV5-4 and TRBJ2-3, with 11 bases identical to TRBD2. V lost 6 bases and J lost 2; bases outside the gene matches: 5. The CDR3 runs to 15 residues. The germline V gene has CDR1 SGHNT and CDR2 YYREEE (reference sequence). Here the CDR3 reads CASTKTSGTTDTQYF. DNA of the CDR3: TGTGCCAGCACCAAGACTAGCGGGACCACAGATACGCAGTATTTT.

The rearrangement uses TRBV5-4 and TRBJ2-5, with TRBD2 matching 11 bases. V gave up 4 bases and J gave up 3 bases; unmatched junction bases: 5. Germline V CDR1 and CDR2: SGHNT, YYREEE (reference sequence). The CDR3 totals 15 residues. CDR3 in DNA: TGTGCCAGCAGCCCGCTGACTAGCGGGGAAGAGACCCAGTACTTC. This sequence encodes CASSPLTSGEETQYF.

CDR3 amino acids: CASSFSGSDPYEQYF. The CDR3 DNA is TGTGCCAGCAGCTTTTCCGGGAGTGATCCCTACGAGCAGTACTTC. This chain uses TRBV5-4 with TRBJ2-5; D possibly corresponds to TRBD2 (6 bases). Matching the DNA end better, TRBJ2-7 makes the J call doubtful. The germline V gene has CDR1 SGHNT and CDR2 YYREEE (reference sequence). The CDR3 sequence is 15 residues long.

There are a few counts of this clone. The chain has TRBV5-1 and TRBJ1-6; maybe TRBD1 (5 bases). CDR1 is SGHRS and CDR2 is YFSETQ in the germline V gene. Trimming stripped 0 bases from V and 10 bases from J, with 14 bases between. The length of the CDR3 is 15 residues. The CDR3 loop reads CASSLAGGNRSPLHF. In DNA, the CDR3 is TGCGCCAGCAGCTTGGCGGGGGGGAACCGATCACCCCTCCACTTT.

About this clone itself: Other DNA sequences within the sample encode an identical CDR3. V usage is TRBV7-9 and J usage is TRBJ1-5; D unresolved. V gave up 4 bases and J gave up 0 bases, with 10 bases separating them. The CDR3 has 15 residues. Germline CDR1 and CDR2: SEHNR and FQNEAQ (reference sequence). The CDR3 region is CASSSGGYSNQPQHF. The CDR3, as DNA: TGTGCCAGCAGCTCGGGTGGATATAGCAATCAGCCCCAGCATTTT.